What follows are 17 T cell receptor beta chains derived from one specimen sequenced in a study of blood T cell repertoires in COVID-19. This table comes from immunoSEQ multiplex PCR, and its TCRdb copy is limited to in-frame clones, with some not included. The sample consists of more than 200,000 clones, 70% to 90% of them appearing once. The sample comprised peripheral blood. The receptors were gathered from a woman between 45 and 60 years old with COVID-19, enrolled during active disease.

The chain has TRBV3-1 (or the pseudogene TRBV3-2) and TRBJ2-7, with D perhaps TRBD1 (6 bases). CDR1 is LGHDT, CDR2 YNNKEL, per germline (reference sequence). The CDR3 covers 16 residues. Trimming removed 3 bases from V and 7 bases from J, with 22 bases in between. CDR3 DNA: TGTGCCAGCAGCCACCCGGACAGCAGGACCCCGGGGGAGCAGTACTTC. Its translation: CASSHPDSRTPGEQYF.

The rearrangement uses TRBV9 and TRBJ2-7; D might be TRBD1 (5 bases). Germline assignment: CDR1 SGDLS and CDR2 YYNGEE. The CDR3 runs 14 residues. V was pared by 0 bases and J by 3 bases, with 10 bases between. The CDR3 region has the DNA TGTGCCAGCAGCGTAGCTACAGGAAGCTACGAGCAGTACTTC. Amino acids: CASSVATGSYEQYF.

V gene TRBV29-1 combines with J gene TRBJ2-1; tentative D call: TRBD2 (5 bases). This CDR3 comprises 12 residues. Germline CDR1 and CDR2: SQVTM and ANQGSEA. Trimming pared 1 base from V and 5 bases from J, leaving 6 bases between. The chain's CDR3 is CSVEAGNNEQFF. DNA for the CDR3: TGCAGCGTTGAAGCGGGAAACAATGAGCAGTTCTTC.

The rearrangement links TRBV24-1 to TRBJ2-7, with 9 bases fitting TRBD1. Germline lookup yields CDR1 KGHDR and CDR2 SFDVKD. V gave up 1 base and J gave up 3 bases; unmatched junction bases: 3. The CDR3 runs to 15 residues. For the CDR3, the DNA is TGTGCCACCAGTGATTTCGGGGACAGGGACTACGAGCAGTACGTC. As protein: CATSDFGDRDYEQYV.

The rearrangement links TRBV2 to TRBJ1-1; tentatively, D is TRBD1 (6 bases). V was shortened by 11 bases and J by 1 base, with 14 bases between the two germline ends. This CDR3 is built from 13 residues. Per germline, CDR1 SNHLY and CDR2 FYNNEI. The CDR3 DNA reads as TGTGCCGGAAACAGGGAAACGAACACTGAAGCTTTCTTT. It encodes CAGNRETNTEAFF.

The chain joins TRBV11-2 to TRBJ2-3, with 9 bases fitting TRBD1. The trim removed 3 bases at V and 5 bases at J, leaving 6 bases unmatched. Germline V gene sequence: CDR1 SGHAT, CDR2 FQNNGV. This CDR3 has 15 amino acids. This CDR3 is CASSLDRGLGDTQYF. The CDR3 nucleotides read TGTGCCAGCAGCTTGGACAGGGGATTAGGAGATACGCAGTATTTT.

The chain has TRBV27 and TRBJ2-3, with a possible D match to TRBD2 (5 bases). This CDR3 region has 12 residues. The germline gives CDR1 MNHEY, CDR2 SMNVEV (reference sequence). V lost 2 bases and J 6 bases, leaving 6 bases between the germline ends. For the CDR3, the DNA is TGTGCCAGCAGTTTAGGCGGGGATACGCAGTATTTT. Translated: CASSLGGDTQYF.

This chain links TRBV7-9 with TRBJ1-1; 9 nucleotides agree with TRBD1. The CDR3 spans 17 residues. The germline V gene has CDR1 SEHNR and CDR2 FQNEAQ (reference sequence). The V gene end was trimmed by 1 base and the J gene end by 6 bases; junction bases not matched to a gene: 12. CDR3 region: CASSLVYRGLLFSEAFF. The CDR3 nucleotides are TGTGCCAGCAGCTTAGTTTACAGGGGGCTGTTATTCTCTGAAGCTTTCTTT.

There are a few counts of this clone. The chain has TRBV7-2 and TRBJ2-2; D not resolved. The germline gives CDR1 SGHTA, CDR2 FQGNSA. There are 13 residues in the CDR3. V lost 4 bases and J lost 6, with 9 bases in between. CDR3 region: CASSSPNSGELFF. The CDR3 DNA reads TGTGCCAGCAGCTCCCCTAATTCCGGGGAGCTGTTTTTT.

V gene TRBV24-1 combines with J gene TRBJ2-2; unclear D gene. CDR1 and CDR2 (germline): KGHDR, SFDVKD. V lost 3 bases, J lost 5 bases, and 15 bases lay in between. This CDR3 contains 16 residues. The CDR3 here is CATSDPQPLQTGELFF. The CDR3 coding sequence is TGTGCCACCAGTGATCCCCAACCCTTGCAGACCGGGGAGCTGTTTTTT.

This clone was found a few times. This CDR3 reads CASSQAGGASPLHF. As DNA, the CDR3 is TGTGCCAGCAGCCAAGCAGGGGGCGCTTCACCCCTCCACTTT. The chain couples TRBV14 to TRBJ1-6; TRBD1 matches at 8 bases. The V gene end was trimmed by 1 base and the J gene end by 9 bases; junction bases not matched to a gene: 2. This CDR3 has 14 amino acids. Looked up from germline, CDR1 is SGHDN and CDR2 is FVKESK.

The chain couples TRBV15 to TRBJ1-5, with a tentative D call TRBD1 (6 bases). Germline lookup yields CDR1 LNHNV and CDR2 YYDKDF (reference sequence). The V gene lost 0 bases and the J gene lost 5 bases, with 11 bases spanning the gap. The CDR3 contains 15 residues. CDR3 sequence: CATSRDRHRDQPQHF. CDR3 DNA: TGTGCCACCAGCAGAGATCGTCACAGGGATCAGCCCCAGCATTTT.

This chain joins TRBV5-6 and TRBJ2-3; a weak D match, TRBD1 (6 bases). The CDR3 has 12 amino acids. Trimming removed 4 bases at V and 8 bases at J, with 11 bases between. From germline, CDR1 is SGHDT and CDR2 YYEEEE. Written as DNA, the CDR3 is TGTGCCAGCAGCCAGGGGTTTGCTACGCAGTATTTT. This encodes CASSQGFATQYF. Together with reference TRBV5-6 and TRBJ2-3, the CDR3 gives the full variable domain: DAGVTQSPTHLIKTRGQQVTLRCSPKSGHDTVSWYQQALGQGPQFIFQYYEEEERQRGNFPDRFSGHQFPNYSSELNVNALLLGDSALYLCASSQGFATQYFGPGTRLTVL.

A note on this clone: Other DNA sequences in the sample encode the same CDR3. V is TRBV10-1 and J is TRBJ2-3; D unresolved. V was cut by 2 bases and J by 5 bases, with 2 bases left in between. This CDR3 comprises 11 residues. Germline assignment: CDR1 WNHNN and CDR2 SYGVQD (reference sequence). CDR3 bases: TGCGCCAGCAGTGAGCGAGATACGCAGTATTTT. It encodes CASSERDTQYF.

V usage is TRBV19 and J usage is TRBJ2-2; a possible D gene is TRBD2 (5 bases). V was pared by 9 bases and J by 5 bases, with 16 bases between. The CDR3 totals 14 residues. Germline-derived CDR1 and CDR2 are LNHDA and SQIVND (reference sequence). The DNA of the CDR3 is TGTGCCAGCCAATTCGGACGGACTACCGGGGAGCTGTTTTTT. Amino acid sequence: CASQFGRTTGELFF.

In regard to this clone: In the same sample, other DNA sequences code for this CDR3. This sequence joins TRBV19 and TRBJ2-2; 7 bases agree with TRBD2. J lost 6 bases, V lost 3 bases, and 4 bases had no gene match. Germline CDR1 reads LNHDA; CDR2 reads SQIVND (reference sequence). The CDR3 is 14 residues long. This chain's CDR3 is CASSISRGAGELFF. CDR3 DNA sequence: TGTGCCAGTAGTATCTCCCGGGGGGCCGGGGAGCTGTTTTTT.

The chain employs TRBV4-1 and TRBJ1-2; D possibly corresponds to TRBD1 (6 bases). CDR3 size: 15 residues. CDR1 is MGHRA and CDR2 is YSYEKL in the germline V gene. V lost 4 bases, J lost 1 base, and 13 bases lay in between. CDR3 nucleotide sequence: TGCGCCAGCAGCCCCCGGGACACCTTTAACTATGGCTACACCTTC. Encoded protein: CASSPRDTFNYGYTF.